Below are 10 T cell receptor beta chains sequenced from a single sample in a study of blood T cells in healthy people across ages. Together with a sample-barcoded 5' primer, a J-beta primer mix was included in a second PCR lasting about 7 to 12 cycles. From the 5' RACE reads, TCRdb called clonotypes with MiXCR, one entry per CDR3 protein. The table has about 600,000 distinct CDR3 sequences, around 48% seen once. The material sequenced was blood. Receptor source: a man older than 75 in good health.

The J gene is TRBJ2-1, the V gene TRBV7-9; 8 nucleotides line up with TRBD2. V dropped 2 bases and J dropped 8; count of bases not matched to a gene: 14. The CDR3 has 17 amino acids. Germline V lookup: CDR1 SEHNR, CDR2 FQNEAQ (reference sequence). CDR3 DNA sequence: TGTGCCAGCAGCTTACGGCTAGCGGGCCGAGGGGTCCATGAGCAGTTCTTC. Residues: CASSLRLAGRGVHEQFF.

This rearrangement joins TRBV6-2 or TRBV6-3 to TRBJ2-7, with 11 nucleotides matching TRBD2. V lost 5 bases and J lost 7; bases outside the gene matches: 10. From germline, CDR1 is MNHEY and CDR2 SVGEGT. The CDR3 runs 15 residues. Here the CDR3 DNA reads TGTGCCAGCAGTCCCTCCACTAGCGGGAGTAGAGAGCAGTACTTC. Translation gives CASSPSTSGSREQYF.

V and J are TRBV28 and TRBJ1-2, with D possibly matching TRBD1 (6 bases). Trimming pared 7 bases from V and 2 bases from J, leaving 20 bases between. The germline gives CDR1 MDHEN, CDR2 SYDVKM. The CDR3 contains 16 residues. The CDR3 reads CASKGGGAGNNYGYTF. CDR3 nucleotide sequence: TGTGCCAGCAAAGGGGGGGGAGCAGGGAACAACTATGGCTACACCTTC.

This clonotype was seen a few times. In DNA form, the CDR3 reads TGTGCCAGCAGCCTGTCCACCCCTGGGACTAGCGGGGGCGATGAGCAGTTCTTC. This codes for CASSLSTPGTSGGDEQFF. This chain connects TRBV7-2 to TRBJ2-1, with 14 bases aligning to TRBD2. Losses at the gene ends were 5 bases for V and 8 bases for J; bases not matched to a gene: 14. Germline V gene sequence: CDR1 SGHTA, CDR2 FQGNSA. CDR3 size: 18 residues.

The chain recombines TRBV6-5 with TRBJ2-7, with no clear D. The germline V and J ends were trimmed by 6 bases and 3 bases, with 15 bases remaining between them. Germline V gene lookup returns CDR1 MNHEY and CDR2 SVGAGI. The CDR3 spans 14 residues. The CDR3 DNA sequence: TGTGCCAGCAGGCCGCGGCGCCTCAACTACGAGCAGTACTTC. It encodes CASRPRRLNYEQYF.

This sequence joins TRBV20-1 and TRBJ2-3; 7 bases fit TRBD2. The V gene's germline CDR1 is DFQATT and CDR2 SNEGSKA (reference sequence). Trimming took 5 bases from V and 5 from J; bases not matched to a gene: 16. The CDR3 sequence is 16 residues long. CDR3 in amino acids: CSAARAGRTSGDTQYF. In DNA, the CDR3 is TGCAGTGCTGCTAGGGCCGGGAGGACCAGCGGAGATACGCAGTATTTT.

The chain recombines TRBV10-3 with TRBJ2-5; D is possibly TRBD2 (5 bases). The germline V gene has CDR1 ENHRY and CDR2 SYGVKD. This CDR3 contains 15 residues. V lost 3 bases and J 4 bases, leaving 15 bases between the germline ends. CDR3 in DNA: TGTGCCATCAGTGATTCCGGGAACCCTGCAGAGACCCAGTACTTC. This gives the protein CAISDSGNPAETQYF.

About this clonotype: A much larger clone sits a single nucleotide away, making a read error possible. This chain joins TRBV6-5 and TRBJ2-7, with 9 positions matching TRBD2. The CDR3 has 16 amino acids. The trim removed 5 bases at V and 4 bases at J, leaving 12 bases unmatched. Germline CDR1 reads MNHEY; CDR2 reads SVGAGI. Here the CDR3 DNA reads TGTGCCAGCAGTCATGCTCTAGCGGGAAGATGGTACGAGCAGTACTTC. It specifies CASSHALAGRWYEQYF.

The table lists this clonotype with a few counts. CDR3 sequence: CASSPTSGTYEQYF. Written as DNA, the CDR3 is TGCGCCAGCAGCCCGACTAGCGGGACCTACGAGCAGTACTTC. The rearrangement uses TRBV5-1 and TRBJ2-7; 11 bases map to TRBD2. The CDR3 totals 14 residues. Losses at the gene ends were 4 bases for V and 2 bases for J; bases not matched to a gene: 2. Germline assignment: CDR1 SGHRS and CDR2 YFSETQ. Complete variable domain (other parts from reference TRBV5-1 and TRBJ2-7): KAGVTQTPRYLIKTRGQQVTLSCSPISGHRSVSWYQQTPGQGLQFLFEYFSETQRNKGNFPGRFSGRQFSNSRSEMNVSTLELGDSALYLCASSPTSGTYEQYFGPGTRLTVT.

Of note for this clonotype: It may be a read error: a sequence one base away is much more abundant. The chain employs TRBV5-1 and TRBJ2-3; D is unresolved. The CDR3 contains 12 residues. Germline CDR1 and CDR2: SGHRS and YFSETQ. The CDR3 nucleotides are TGCGCCAGCAGCCCCCCCACAGATATGCAGTATTTT. It is translated as CASSPPTDMQYF.